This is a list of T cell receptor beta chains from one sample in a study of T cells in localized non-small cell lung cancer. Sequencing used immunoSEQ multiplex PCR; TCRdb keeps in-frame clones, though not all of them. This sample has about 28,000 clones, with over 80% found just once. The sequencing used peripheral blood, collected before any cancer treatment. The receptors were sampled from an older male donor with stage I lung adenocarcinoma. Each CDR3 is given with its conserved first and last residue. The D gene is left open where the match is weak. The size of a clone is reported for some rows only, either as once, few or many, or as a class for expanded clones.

DNA: TGTGCCAGCAGCCGCACGAACACCGGGGAGCTGTTTTTT; CDR3: CASSRTNTGELFF; D: NA; size: NA; V: TRBV11-2; J: TRBJ2-2
DNA: TGCGCCAGCAGCCAAGAACGGCAATCCGGGACTAGCGGGGAGGATACGCAGTATTTT; CDR3: CASSQERQSGTSGEDTQYF; D: TRBD2; size: NA; V: TRBV4-3; J: TRBJ2-3
DNA: TGTGCCACCAGCAGAGAGGGGGGTTGGAATGAGCAGTTCTTC; CDR3: CATSREGGWNEQFF; D: NA; size: NA; V: TRBV15; J: TRBJ2-1
DNA: TGTGCCAGCAGCCCCGACAGGGAAAGTCGCGAGCAGTACTTC; CDR3: CASSPDRESREQYF; D: TRBD1; size: NA; V: TRBV7-2; J: TRBJ2-7
DNA: TGCGCCAGCAGCTTGGGGGACAGAGAAGCTTTCTTT; CDR3: CASSLGDREAFF; D: TRBD1; size: NA; V: TRBV5-1; J: TRBJ1-1
DNA: TGTGCCAGCAGTTACTCCGGGGCCCCCCAAGAGACCCAGTACTTC; CDR3: CASSYSGAPQETQYF; D: NA; size: NA; V: TRBV6-5; J: TRBJ2-5
DNA: TGTGCCAGCAGCCCTCCAGGTCAGGGCTACACCTTC; CDR3: CASSPPGQGYTF; D: NA; size: NA; V: TRBV7-9; J: TRBJ1-2
DNA: TGTGCCAGCAGCCGACTAGGGGATCCCCGCGAGCAGTACTTC; CDR3: CASSRLGDPREQYF; D: NA; size: NA; V: TRBV9; J: TRBJ2-7
DNA: TGTGCCAGCAGCCATAATTACACCTTC; CDR3: CASSHNYTF; D: NA; size: NA; V: TRBV7-2; J: TRBJ1-2
DNA: TGTGCCAGCAGCCCCCTGGGGGGGAGCTCCTACAATGAGCAGTTCTTC; CDR3: CASSPLGGSSYNEQFF; D: TRBD2; size: NA; V: TRBV7-8; J: TRBJ2-1
DNA: TGCGCCAGCAGCCAAGATTGGCAGGGCACAGATACGCAGTATTTT; CDR3: CASSQDWQGTDTQYF; D: NA; size: NA; V: TRBV4-3; J: TRBJ2-3
DNA: TGCAGCGTTGAGGGAGTACAGGGAGCAAATTTGGGCTACACCTTC; CDR3: CSVEGVQGANLGYTF; D: NA; size: NA; V: TRBV29-1; J: TRBJ1-2
DNA: TGTGCCAGCAATCTCGGAGGGGGCACATCGACCACCGGGGAGCTGTTTTTT; CDR3: CASNLGGGTSTTGELFF; D: NA; size: NA; V: TRBV5-5; J: TRBJ2-2
DNA: TGTGCCTGGAGCAACGGGATGAATAATGAAAAACTGTTTTTT; CDR3: CAWSNGMNNEKLFF; D: NA; size: NA; V: TRBV30; J: TRBJ1-4
DNA: TGTGCCAGCAGTGAAGCGGGCCATTCCTACGAGCAGTACTTC; CDR3: CASSEAGHSYEQYF; D: NA; size: NA; V: TRBV2; J: TRBJ2-7
DNA: TGTGCCAGCAGTTTTCGGGGGGCCAAAAACATTCAGTACTTC; CDR3: CASSFRGAKNIQYF; D: NA; size: NA; V: TRBV6-5; J: TRBJ2-4
DNA: TGTGCCACCAGCATCGGACAGGGCTATGGCTACACCTTC; CDR3: CATSIGQGYGYTF; D: TRBD1; size: NA; V: TRBV15; J: TRBJ1-2
DNA: TGTGCCAGCAGCTTGTCCGGGACACTGAACACTGAAGCTTTCTTT; CDR3: CASSLSGTLNTEAFF; D: NA; size: NA; V: TRBV9; J: TRBJ1-1
DNA: TGTGCCAGCAGGCCCGGGGACCTCAAGCAGTTCTTC; CDR3: CASRPGDLKQFF; D: NA; size: NA; V: TRBV2; J: TRBJ2-1
DNA: TGTGCCAGCATGGTATCAGGGGCCTACGAGCAGTACTTC; CDR3: CASMVSGAYEQYF; D: NA; size: NA; V: TRBV6-1; J: TRBJ2-7
DNA: TGTGCCAGCAGCGTAGTGGGACAGGTGAGCACAGATACGCAGTATTTT; CDR3: CASSVVGQVSTDTQYF; D: TRBD1; size: once; V: TRBV9; J: TRBJ2-3
DNA: TGCGCCAGCAGCCAAGATCGAGCGGGGGGGCGAAATGAGCAGTTCTTC; CDR3: CASSQDRAGGRNEQFF; D: TRBD2; size: NA; V: TRBV4-3; J: TRBJ2-1
DNA: TGTGCCAGCAGCCGCCAGGGCGTTGATGAAAAACTGTTTTTT; CDR3: CASSRQGVDEKLFF; D: NA; size: NA; V: TRBV7-2; J: TRBJ1-4
DNA: TGTGCCAGCTCACCAGCGAGGGGAGGGAATACGCAGTATTTT; CDR3: CASSPARGGNTQYF; D: TRBD2; size: NA; V: TRBV18; J: TRBJ2-3
DNA: TGTGCCAGCAGCCCGGACCCGGGGGCCTGGGATACGCAGTATTTT; CDR3: CASSPDPGAWDTQYF; D: NA; size: NA; V: TRBV7-2; J: TRBJ2-3
DNA: TGTGCCAGCAGTTACTCAATCGAAGCTGGAAACACCATATATTTT; CDR3: CASSYSIEAGNTIYF; D: NA; size: NA; V: TRBV6-5; J: TRBJ1-3
DNA: TGTTTAACCTCACTGGACTATGGCTACACCTTC; CDR3: CLTSLDYGYTF; D: NA; size: once; V: TRBV30; J: TRBJ1-2
DNA: TGTGCCAGCAGCTTGTGGTTAGCGGGGGTCGGGACAGATACGCAGTATTTT; CDR3: CASSLWLAGVGTDTQYF; D: TRBD2; size: NA; V: TRBV5-4; J: TRBJ2-3
DNA: TGTGCCAGCAGTTTTCAGAAAAGTAGCAATCAGCCCCAGCATTTT; CDR3: CASSFQKSSNQPQHF; D: NA; size: NA; V: TRBV28; J: TRBJ1-5
DNA: TGCAGCGTGGCGGGACAGGGAGTGGGAGATACGCAGTATTTT; CDR3: CSVAGQGVGDTQYF; D: TRBD1; size: NA; V: TRBV29-1; J: TRBJ2-3
DNA: TGTGCCAGCAGCTCCCCAACTAGCGGGGGTTATGAGCAGTACTTC; CDR3: CASSSPTSGGYEQYF; D: TRBD2; size: NA; V: TRBV7-2; J: TRBJ2-7
DNA: TGTGCCAGCAGCTTACAGGGAACCATCGGAAACACCATATATTTT; CDR3: CASSLQGTIGNTIYF; D: NA; size: NA; V: TRBV28; J: TRBJ1-3
DNA: TGCGCCAGCACTCGAGGGACAGGGGACGGCTATGGCTACACCTTC; CDR3: CASTRGTGDGYGYTF; D: TRBD1; size: NA; V: TRBV10-2; J: TRBJ1-2
DNA: TGTGCCAGCAGTTACTCTAAGGGATCCTACGAGCAGTACTTC; CDR3: CASSYSKGSYEQYF; D: NA; size: NA; V: TRBV6-5; J: TRBJ2-7
DNA: TGTGCCTGGTGGAATGGGGTGGGGGATGAAAAACTGTTTTTT; CDR3: CAWWNGVGDEKLFF; D: NA; size: NA; V: TRBV30; J: TRBJ1-4
DNA: TGTGCCAGCAGCTGGGGACTTGAGTCCTACGAGCAGTACTTC; CDR3: CASSWGLESYEQYF; D: NA; size: NA; V: TRBV7-2; J: TRBJ2-7
DNA: TGTGCCTGGGCAGGACAGGGTGAACGAGGAGCCATATATTTT; CDR3: CAWAGQGERGAIYF; D: TRBD1; size: NA; V: TRBV30; J: TRBJ1-3
DNA: TGCGCCAGCAAGGTTTCCCAGGGCCTTACTCCCACTGAAGCTTTCTTT; CDR3: CASKVSQGLTPTEAFF; D: NA; size: once; V: TRBV10-1; J: TRBJ1-1
DNA: TGTGCCAGCAGCGGAGGACGGTCCGGGGAGCAGTACTTC; CDR3: CASSGGRSGEQYF; D: NA; size: NA; V: TRBV9; J: TRBJ2-7
DNA: TGTGCCAGCAGTGCCAGAGCAGCCCAAGAGACCCAGTACTTC; CDR3: CASSARAAQETQYF; D: NA; size: NA; V: TRBV2; J: TRBJ2-5
DNA: TGTGCCTGGAGTAACCGGGGTTTCACCCTCCACTTT; CDR3: CAWSNRGFTLHF; D: NA; size: NA; V: TRBV30; J: TRBJ1-6
DNA: TGCGCCAGCAGCTTGGCGGGGGCTTTGTACAATGAGCAGTTCTTC; CDR3: CASSLAGALYNEQFF; D: NA; size: NA; V: TRBV5-1; J: TRBJ2-1
DNA: TGCAGCTCGCGAACAACAGATACGCAGTATTTT; CDR3: CSSRTTDTQYF; D: NA; size: once; V: TRBV20-1; J: TRBJ2-3